Listed below are T cell receptor beta chains from one sample, sequenced in a study of blood T cell repertoires in COVID-19. The data were produced by immunoSEQ multiplex PCR, yet TCRdb's version contains in-frame clones alone and is incomplete. The repertoire holds 25,000 to 35,000 clones, around 90% seen once, with around 9.6% in the top ten. The specimen was peripheral blood. These receptors were taken from a human donor with active COVID-19. The donor label of this sample is uncertain. Each CDR3 is given with its conserved first and last residue. The D gene is left open where the match is weak. The size field is filled for only some rows; it gives once, few, many or a size class.

TRBV6-2/TRBV6-3,TRBJ2-7,-,TRBD2,CASSYVLAAYSYEQYF,TGTGCCAGCAGTTACGTTCTAGCGGCCTATTCCTACGAGCAGTACTTC
TRBV5-1,TRBJ2-7,-,TRBD2,CASIYREAVSYEQYF,TGCGCCAGCATTTATCGGGAGGCGGTCTCCTACGAGCAGTACTTC
TRBV5-4,TRBJ2-1,-,-,CASSLARQSNEQFF,TGTGCCAGCAGCTTGGCCCGACAAAGTAATGAGCAGTTCTTC
TRBV4-1,TRBJ1-2,-,-,CASSQGVRDITNYGYTF,TGCGCCAGCAGCCAAGGTGTACGGGACATCACTAACTATGGCTACACCTTC
TRBV7-8,TRBJ2-1,once,-,CASSGPLWSHNEQFF,TGTGCCAGCAGTGGGCCCCTCTGGTCCCACAATGAGCAGTTCTTC
TRBV2,TRBJ1-6,few,-,CASRQYLNSPLHF,TGTGCCAGCAGACAGTACCTTAATTCACCCCTCCACTTT
TRBV9,TRBJ2-5,-,-,CASSVEGVGETQYF,TGTGCCAGCAGCGTAGAGGGGGTTGGGGAGACCCAGTACTTC
TRBV7-8,TRBJ2-2,-,-,CASTSHEWAGTGELFF,TGTGCCAGCACCTCACACGAATGGGCGGGCACCGGGGAGCTGTTTTTT
TRBV5-1,TRBJ2-1,-,-,CASSPIAGGSSYNEQFF,TGCGCCAGCAGCCCCATTGCAGGAGGGAGCTCCTACAATGAGCAGTTCTTC
TRBV7-2,TRBJ2-1,-,TRBD1,CASSQRTGGITAQGQFF,TGTGCCAGCAGCCAAAGGACAGGGGGCATAACCGCTCAAGGGCAGTTCTTC
TRBV6-5,TRBJ2-2,once,TRBD2,CASSYIGRASGELFF,TGTGCCAGCAGTTATATCGGGAGGGCTTCCGGGGAGCTGTTTTTT
TRBV6-1,TRBJ1-6,-,-,CASSESLGLNYSPLHF,TGTGCCAGCAGTGAATCCTTGGGACTTAACTATTCACCCCTCCACTTT
TRBV21-1,TRBJ2-1,-,-,CASSIRVNLRSSGGKKFF,TGTGCCAGCAGCATAAGGGTCAATCTTCGGTCTAGCGGGGGGAAAAAGTTCTTC
TRBV5-4,TRBJ2-7,-,-,CASSLQGSYEQYF,TGTGCCAGCAGCTTACAGGGTTCCTACGAGCAGTACTTC
TRBV5-4,TRBJ2-1,-,TRBD2,CASSNREAGGWYNEQFF,TGTGCCAGCAGCAACAGGGAGGCGGGGGGCTGGTACAATGAGCAGTTCTTC
TRBV28,TRBJ2-5,-,TRBD2,CASSSGLAGNPYQETQYF,TGTGCCAGCAGTTCCGGACTAGCGGGAAACCCGTACCAAGAGACCCAGTACTTC
TRBV9,TRBJ1-2,medium-sized,-,CASSGGYNYGYTF,TGTGCCAGCAGCGGCGGGTATAACTATGGCTACACCTTC
TRBV6-6,TRBJ1-2,-,-,CASTTTPGEGYTF,TGTGCCAGCACCACCACCCCAGGGGAGGGCTACACCTTC
TRBV5-3,TRBJ2-7,once,TRBD2,CARSPGHGTIPYEQYF,TGTGCCAGAAGCCCAGGGCATGGGACTATTCCCTACGAGCAGTACTTC
TRBV28,TRBJ2-7,-,TRBD1,CASRLDRGYEQYF,TGTGCCAGCAGACTGGACAGGGGTTACGAGCAGTACTTC
TRBV6-2/TRBV6-3,TRBJ2-1,-,TRBD1,CASSYSLSTGYNEQFF,TGTGCCAGCAGTTACTCTCTTTCGACAGGGTACAATGAGCAGTTCTTC
TRBV18,TRBJ1-6,-,TRBD1,CASSLGRDRSNSPLHF,TGTGCCAGCTCGCTGGGACGGGACAGATCTAATTCACCCCTCCACTTT
TRBV11-3,TRBJ2-7,-,-,CASSRGYEQYF,TGTGCCAGCAGCCGGGGGTACGAGCAGTACTTC
TRBV27,TRBJ1-6,-,-,CASSLHPGDNSPLHF,TGTGCCAGCAGTCTCCATCCGGGGGATAATTCACCCCTCCACTTT
TRBV27,TRBJ1-2,-,-,CASSLRQGTNYGYTF,TGTGCCAGCAGTTTAAGGCAGGGTACTAACTATGGCTACACCTTC
TRBV4-1,TRBJ1-2,-,-,CASSQGSGILRHGYTF,TGCGCCAGCAGCCAAGGCTCAGGTATTCTCAGGCATGGCTACACCTTC
TRBV18,TRBJ2-2,-,-,CASSRKQNTGELFF,TGTGCCAGCTCACGAAAACAGAACACCGGGGAGCTGTTTTTT
TRBV6-9,TRBJ2-1,-,TRBD2,CASSPRGRLSETSGGTTYNEQFF,TGTGCCAGCAGTCCTCGGGGCAGGCTCTCGGAGACTAGCGGGGGGACGACCTACAATGAGCAGTTCTTC
TRBV5-1,TRBJ2-7,-,TRBD1,CASSRRQGGYEQYF,TGCGCCAGCAGTCGAAGACAGGGGGGCTACGAGCAGTACTTC
TRBV4-2,TRBJ2-1,-,-,CASSQDTGVTYNEQFF,TGTGCCAGCAGCCAAGATACGGGAGTCACCTACAATGAGCAGTTCTTC
TRBV9,TRBJ2-1,-,TRBD2,CASSVAHPSGRYEQFF,TGTGCCAGCAGCGTAGCTCATCCTAGCGGGAGATATGAGCAGTTCTTC
TRBV12-2,TRBJ2-6,-,-,CASRLADSLPGANVLTF,TGTGCAAGTCGCTTAGCGGACAGTTTACCTGGGGCCAACGTCCTGACTTTC
TRBV2,TRBJ2-7,-,TRBD1,CASTGRTGGTYEQYF,TGTGCCAGCACCGGAAGGACAGGGGGCACCTACGAGCAGTACTTC
TRBV5-1,TRBJ2-7,-,TRBD2,CASSWTLAGGSSGEQYF,TGCGCCAGCAGCTGGACCTTAGCGGGGGGTTCTAGTGGAGAGCAGTACTTC
TRBV4-1,TRBJ2-7,-,-,CASSPSRVISYEQYF,TGCGCCAGCAGCCCCTCTCGGGTAATCTCCTACGAGCAGTACTTC
TRBV9,TRBJ1-4,-,-,CASSVEGGANEKLFF,TGTGCCAGCAGCGTAGAGGGGGGGGCAAACGAAAAACTGTTTTTT
TRBV18,TRBJ1-2,-,TRBD1,CASSRLGDRGSDTF,TGTGCCAGCTCACGTTTAGGGGACAGGGGGTCGGACACCTTC
TRBV4-3,TRBJ2-2,-,-,CASSPTTGVAGELFF,TGCGCCAGCAGCCCAACGACGGGTGTGGCCGGGGAGCTGTTTTTT
TRBV10-3,TRBJ2-7,-,-,CAISESGVGGGYEQYF,TGTGCCATCAGTGAGTCGGGGGTGGGAGGGGGCTACGAGCAGTACTTC
TRBV5-1,TRBJ2-5,-,-,CASSLGQGQETQYF,TGCGCCAGCAGCTTGGGGCAGGGCCAAGAGACCCAGTACTTC
TRBV30,TRBJ2-2,-,-,CAWTIPGHNGGELFF,TGTGCCTGGACCATCCCTGGACACAACGGCGGGGAGCTGTTTTTT
TRBV5-5,TRBJ2-5,-,-,CASYTRDQETQYF,TGTGCCAGCTATACTCGAGATCAAGAGACCCAGTACTTC
TRBV5-4,TRBJ2-5,-,TRBD2,CASGLAGATETQYF,TGTGCCAGCGGACTAGCGGGAGCGACAGAGACCCAGTACTTC
TRBV2,TRBJ2-3,-,TRBD2,CAGLSGGATDTQYF,TGTGCCGGTCTTAGCGGGGGGGCCACAGATACGCAGTATTTT
TRBV15,TRBJ2-7,-,TRBD2,CATSRDRGGEQYF,TGTGCCACCAGCAGAGATCGGGGGGGCGAGCAGTACTTC